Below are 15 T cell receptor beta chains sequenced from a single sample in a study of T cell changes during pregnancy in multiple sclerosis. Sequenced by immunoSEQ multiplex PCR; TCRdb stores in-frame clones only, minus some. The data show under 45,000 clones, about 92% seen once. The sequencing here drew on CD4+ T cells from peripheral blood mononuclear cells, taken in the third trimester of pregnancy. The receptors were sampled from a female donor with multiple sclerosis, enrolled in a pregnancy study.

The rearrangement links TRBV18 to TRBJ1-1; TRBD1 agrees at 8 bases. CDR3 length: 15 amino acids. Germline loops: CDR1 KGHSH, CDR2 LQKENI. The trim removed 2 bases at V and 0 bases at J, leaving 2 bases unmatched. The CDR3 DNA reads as TGTGCCAGCTCACCAGCGGGACAGGTGAACACTGAAGCTTTCTTT. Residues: CASSPAGQVNTEAFF.

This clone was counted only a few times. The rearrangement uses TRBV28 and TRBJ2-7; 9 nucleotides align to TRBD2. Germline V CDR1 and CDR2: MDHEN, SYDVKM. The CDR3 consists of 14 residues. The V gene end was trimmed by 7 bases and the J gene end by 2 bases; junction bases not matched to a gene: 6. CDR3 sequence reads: CASTLGLATYEQYF. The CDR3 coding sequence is TGTGCCAGCACCCTGGGACTAGCAACCTACGAGCAGTACTTC.

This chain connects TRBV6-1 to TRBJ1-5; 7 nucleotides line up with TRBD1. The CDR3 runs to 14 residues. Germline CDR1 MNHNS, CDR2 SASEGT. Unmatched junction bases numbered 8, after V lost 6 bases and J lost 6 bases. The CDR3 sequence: CASSRQGWIQPQHF. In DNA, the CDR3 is TGTGCCAGCAGCAGACAGGGTTGGATTCAGCCCCAGCATTTT.

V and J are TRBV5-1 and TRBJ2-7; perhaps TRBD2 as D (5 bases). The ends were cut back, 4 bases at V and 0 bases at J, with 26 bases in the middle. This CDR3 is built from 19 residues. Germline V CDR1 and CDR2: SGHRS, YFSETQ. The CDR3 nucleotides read TGCGCCAGCAGCGAGTGGGGATCCGGGCGAGGGCCCCTCTCCTACGAGCAGTACTTC. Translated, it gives CASSEWGSGRGPLSYEQYF.

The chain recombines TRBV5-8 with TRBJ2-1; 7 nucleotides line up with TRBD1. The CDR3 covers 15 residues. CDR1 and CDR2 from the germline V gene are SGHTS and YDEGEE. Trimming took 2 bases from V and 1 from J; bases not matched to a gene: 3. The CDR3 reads CASSLGTASYNEQFF. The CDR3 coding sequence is TGTGCCAGCAGCTTAGGGACAGCTTCCTACAATGAGCAGTTCTTC.

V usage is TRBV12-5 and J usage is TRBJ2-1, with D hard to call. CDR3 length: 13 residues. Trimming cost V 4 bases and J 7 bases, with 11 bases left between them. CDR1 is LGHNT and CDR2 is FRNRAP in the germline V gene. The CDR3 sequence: CASGSRGSNEQFF. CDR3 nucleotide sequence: TGTGCTAGTGGTTCTCGAGGATCAAATGAGCAGTTCTTC.

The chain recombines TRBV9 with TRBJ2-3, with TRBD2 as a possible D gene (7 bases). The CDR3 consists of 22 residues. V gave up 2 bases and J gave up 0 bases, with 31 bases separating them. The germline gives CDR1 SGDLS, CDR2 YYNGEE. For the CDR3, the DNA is TGTGCCAGCAGCGTCCTCCCTTTGGACAGTTACCGGGGGACTACTAGCACAGATACGCAGTATTTT. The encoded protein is CASSVLPLDSYRGTTSTDTQYF.

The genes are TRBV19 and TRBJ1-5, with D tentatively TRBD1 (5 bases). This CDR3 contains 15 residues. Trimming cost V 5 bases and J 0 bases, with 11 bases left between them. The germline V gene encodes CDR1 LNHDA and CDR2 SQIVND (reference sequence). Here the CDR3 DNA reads TGTGCCAGTAGTCAGTTGGGGGGTAGCAATCAGCCCCAGCATTTT. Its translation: CASSQLGGSNQPQHF.

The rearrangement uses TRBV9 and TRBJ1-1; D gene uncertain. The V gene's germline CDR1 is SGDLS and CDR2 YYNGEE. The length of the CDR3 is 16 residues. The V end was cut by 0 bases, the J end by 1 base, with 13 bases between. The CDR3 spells CASSVVSGSGNTEAFF. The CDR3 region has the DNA TGTGCCAGCAGCGTAGTGTCAGGCAGCGGGAACACTGAAGCTTTCTTT.

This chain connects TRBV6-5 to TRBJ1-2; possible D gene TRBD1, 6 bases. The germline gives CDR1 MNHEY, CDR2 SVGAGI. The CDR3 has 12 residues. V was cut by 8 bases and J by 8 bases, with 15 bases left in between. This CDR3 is CASSKGQSGYTF. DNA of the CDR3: TGTGCCAGCTCTAAGGGACAATCGGGCTACACCTTC.

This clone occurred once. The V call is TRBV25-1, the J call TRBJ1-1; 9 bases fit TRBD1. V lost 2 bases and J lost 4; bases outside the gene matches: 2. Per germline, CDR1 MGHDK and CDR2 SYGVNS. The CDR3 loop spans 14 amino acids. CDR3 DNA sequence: TGTGCCAGCAGTGAAATGGGACAGGGCACTGAAGCTTTCTTT. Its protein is CASSEMGQGTEAFF.

This CDR3 is CASSTYPLAGGPETQYF. In DNA, the CDR3 is TGTGCCAGCAGCACCTACCCTCTAGCGGGGGGGCCAGAGACCCAGTACTTC. The rearrangement joins TRBV11-1 to TRBJ2-5, with TRBD2 matching 12 bases. The V gene end was trimmed by 5 bases and the J gene end by 4 bases; junction bases not matched to a gene: 11. The CDR3 extends over 17 amino acids. CDR1 SGHAT and CDR2 FQDESV come from the germline V gene (reference sequence).

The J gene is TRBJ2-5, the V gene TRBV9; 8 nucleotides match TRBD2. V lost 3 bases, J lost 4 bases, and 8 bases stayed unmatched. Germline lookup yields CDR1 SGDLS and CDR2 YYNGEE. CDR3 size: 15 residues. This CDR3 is CASSGDGGAGETQYF. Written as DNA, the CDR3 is TGTGCCAGCAGCGGAGACGGGGGGGCTGGAGAGACCCAGTACTTC.

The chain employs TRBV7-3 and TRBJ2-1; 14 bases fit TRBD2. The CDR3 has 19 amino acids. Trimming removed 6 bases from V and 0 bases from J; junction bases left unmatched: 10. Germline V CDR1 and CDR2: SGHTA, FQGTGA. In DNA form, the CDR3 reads TGTGCCAGCAGTGAGACTAGCGGGGGGGCTCCTCTCTCCTACAATGAGCAGTTCTTC. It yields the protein CASSETSGGAPLSYNEQFF.

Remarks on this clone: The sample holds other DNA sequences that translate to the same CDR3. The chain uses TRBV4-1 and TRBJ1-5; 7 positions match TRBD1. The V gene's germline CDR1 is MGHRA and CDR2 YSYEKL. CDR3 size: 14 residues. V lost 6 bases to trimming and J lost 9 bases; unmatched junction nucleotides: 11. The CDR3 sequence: CASSIRQGLRPQHF. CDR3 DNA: TGCGCCAGCAGTATTAGACAGGGTTTAAGGCCCCAGCATTTT.